A single sample gave rise to the 23 T cell receptor beta chains below, sequenced in a study of T cell responses to AZD1222 COVID-19 vaccine. TCRdb's copy holds only in-frame clones and misses some; the assay was immunoSEQ multiplex PCR. The table shows about 73,000 clones, with 80% occurring only once. The input for sequencing was peripheral blood, taken 28 days after the second AZD1222 dose. These receptors were taken from an adult who received the AZD1222 COVID-19 vaccine.

This chain links TRBV2 with TRBJ2-7, with a weak D call TRBD2 (6 bases). CDR3 length equals 12 residues. Germline CDR1 and CDR2: SNHLY and FYNNEI. Trimming removed 5 bases from V and 4 bases from J, with 9 bases in between. In nucleotides, the CDR3 is TGTGCCAGCAGTCTAAGCGGGTACGAGCAGTACTTC. Protein sequence: CASSLSGYEQYF.

This clone is a singleton in its sample. The chain carries TRBV7-6 and TRBJ2-1, with D possibly being TRBD1 (6 bases). V lost 1 base to trimming and J lost 1 base, with 14 bases between them. This CDR3 comprises 17 residues. Looked up from germline, CDR1 is SGHVS and CDR2 is FNYEAQ. The CDR3 sequence is CASSLGLGAGSYNEQFF. CDR3 nucleotides: TGTGCCAGCAGCTTAGGGCTGGGGGCCGGTTCCTACAATGAGCAGTTCTTC.

The chain joins TRBV5-1 to TRBJ2-3; perhaps TRBD1 as D (5 bases). CDR3 size: 14 residues. CDR1 and CDR2 (germline): SGHRS, YFSETQ. Trimming took 0 bases from V and 0 from J, leaving 5 bases between them. CDR3 in amino acids: CASSLGTSTDTQYF. The DNA of the CDR3 is TGCGCCAGCAGCTTGGGGACAAGCACAGATACGCAGTATTTT.

The chain joins TRBV7-8 to TRBJ2-1, with 12 bases that match TRBD2. Trimming removed 4 bases from V and 9 bases from J; junction bases left unmatched: 10. Germline V gene sequence: CDR1 SGHVS, CDR2 FQNEAQ. The CDR3 has 16 residues. CDR3 sequence: CASSSKGLAGMSEQFF. For the CDR3, the DNA is TGTGCCAGCAGCTCCAAAGGACTAGCGGGAATGAGTGAGCAGTTCTTC.

This chain links TRBV7-2 with TRBJ2-7, with TRBD2 matching over 11 bases. CDR1 SGHTA and CDR2 FQGNSA come from the germline V gene. V trimming: 5 bases; J trimming: 2 bases; junction bases outside the gene matches: 11. The length of the CDR3 is 17 residues. DNA for the CDR3: TGTGCCAGCAGCCCTAGCTTCCTTAGCGGGAGGGCCTACGAGCAGTACTTC. This encodes CASSPSFLSGRAYEQYF.

The genes are TRBV3-1 (or the pseudogene TRBV3-2) and TRBJ1-5; D is unresolved. CDR1 is LGHDT, CDR2 YNNKEL, per germline (reference sequence). This CDR3 is built from 14 residues. The V end was cut by 1 base, the J end by 3 bases, with 7 bases between. The CDR3 spells CASSQGVFNQPQHF. CDR3 nucleotide sequence: TGTGCCAGCAGCCAAGGGGTTTTCAATCAGCCCCAGCATTTT.

This clone was detected a few times. This rearrangement joins TRBV7-2 to TRBJ1-2; no firm D call. V lost 5 bases to trimming and J lost 3 bases, with 10 bases between them. This CDR3 comprises 13 residues. Germline CDR1 reads SGHTA; CDR2 reads FQGNSA. The CDR3 DNA sequence: TGTGCCAGCAGCGGGCAGGCGGACTATGGCTACACCTTC. Its protein product is CASSGQADYGYTF.

V usage is TRBV28 and J usage is TRBJ2-2; no clear D gene. Germline CDR1 is MDHEN and CDR2 is SYDVKM. The V end lost 1 base, the J end lost 3 bases, and 3 bases lay between the germline ends. The CDR3 is made up of 13 amino acids. The CDR3 region is CASSLLDTGELFF. The CDR3 bases are TGTGCCAGCAGTTTATTGGACACCGGGGAGCTGTTTTTT.

This chain connects TRBV5-1 to TRBJ1-1, with 7 bases that match TRBD1. V lost 0 bases and J lost 11; bases outside the gene matches: 4. CDR1 is SGHRS and CDR2 is YFSETQ in the germline V gene. CDR3 size: 12 residues. CDR3 in amino acids: CASSLEGALAFF. In DNA, the CDR3 is TGCGCCAGCAGCTTGGAGGGGGCGTTGGCTTTCTTT.

The rearrangement links TRBV18 to TRBJ1-1; the D gene is possibly TRBD1 (5 bases). Trimming removed 4 bases at V and 1 base at J, with 10 bases between. The CDR3 extends over 14 amino acids. Germline CDR1 KGHSH, CDR2 LQKENI. For the CDR3, the DNA is TGTGCCAGCTCACTCTCCGGACAGAACACTGAAGCTTTCTTT. Its translation: CASSLSGQNTEAFF.

This clone has more than one count but fewer than ten. The V gene is TRBV20-1, the J gene TRBJ1-1, with 7 bases aligning to TRBD1. V lost 3 bases and J lost 5; bases outside the gene matches: 6. This CDR3 has 13 amino acids. Germline V gene sequence: CDR1 DFQATT, CDR2 SNEGSKA (reference sequence). The CDR3 reads CSASRQGGTEAFF. The CDR3 DNA sequence: TGCAGTGCTAGTCGACAGGGCGGGACTGAAGCTTTCTTT.

The chain links TRBV7-2 to TRBJ2-5; 8 bases are a match to TRBD2. The CDR3 runs 16 residues. Germline loops: CDR1 SGHTA, CDR2 FQGNSA. Trimming took 1 base from V and 1 from J; bases not matched to a gene: 5. CDR3 amino acids: CASSLGHTSGQETQYF. For the CDR3, the DNA is TGTGCCAGCAGCTTAGGCCATACTAGCGGCCAAGAGACCCAGTACTTC.

The chain uses TRBV4-2 and TRBJ1-4; D gene ambiguous. Germline loops: CDR1 LGHNA, CDR2 YNFKEQ. This CDR3 has 16 residues. The V and J ends lost 0 bases and 8 bases respectively, with 16 bases between them. CDR3 nucleotide sequence: TGTGCCAGCAGCCAAGATAATGACTTTCCCAAGGAAAAACTGTTTTTT. Its protein is CASSQDNDFPKEKLFF.

The CDR3 nucleotides are TGTGCCAGCAGTTACGAAGGACAGGGGAACAATGAGCAGTTCTTC. Its protein product is CASSYEGQGNNEQFF. V is TRBV6-6 and J is TRBJ2-1, with 9 bases identical to TRBD1. The CDR3 length is 15 residues. The germline V gene has CDR1 MNHNY and CDR2 SVGAGI (reference sequence). J was trimmed by 5 bases and V by 2 bases; bases with no gene match: 4.

The rearrangement joins TRBV24-1 to TRBJ1-2, with 7 bases fitting TRBD1. CDR3 size: 15 residues. The germline V gene encodes CDR1 KGHDR and CDR2 SFDVKD. The V and J ends lost 2 bases and 4 bases, in that order; junction bases with no gene match: 6. This CDR3 is CATSDYRGGGYGYTF. In DNA, the CDR3 is TGTGCCACCAGTGATTACAGGGGTGGCGGCTATGGCTACACCTTC.

This sequence joins TRBV19 and TRBJ1-1; 9 bases fit TRBD1. The V and J ends lost 3 bases and 6 bases, in that order; junction bases with no gene match: 5. The CDR3 consists of 14 residues. Germline CDR1 LNHDA, CDR2 SQIVND (reference sequence). CDR3 residues: CASSIIGQGPEAFF. The CDR3 DNA reads TGTGCCAGTAGTATTATAGGACAGGGGCCTGAAGCTTTCTTT.

The chain links TRBV30 to TRBJ2-7; D is unresolved. From germline, CDR1 is GTSNPN and CDR2 SVGIG (reference sequence). Trimming cost V 5 bases and J 0 bases, with 14 bases left between them. The CDR3 consists of 14 residues. The CDR3 bases are TGTGCCTGGGAATCGACCTCTTCCTCCTACGAGCAGTACTTC. This encodes CAWESTSSSYEQYF.

There are a few counts of this clone. The chain recombines TRBV2 with TRBJ2-7; D may be TRBD2 (6 bases). Germline V gives CDR1 SNHLY, CDR2 FYNNEI. V lost 3 bases and J 5 bases, leaving 14 bases between the germline ends. The CDR3 has 14 residues. CDR3 sequence reads: CASSEGGWEDEQYF. The CDR3 DNA sequence: TGTGCCAGCAGTGAGGGCGGATGGGAGGACGAGCAGTACTTC.

In this sample, this clone turned up once. The chain employs TRBV28 and TRBJ1-2; a possible D gene is TRBD1 (5 bases). This CDR3 is built from 13 residues. CDR1 MDHEN and CDR2 SYDVKM come from the germline V gene. V gave up 3 bases and J gave up 2 bases, with 7 bases separating them. This chain's CDR3 is CASSLRTNYGYTF. As DNA, the CDR3 is TGTGCCAGCAGTTTGAGGACAAACTATGGCTACACCTTC.

The J gene is TRBJ2-4, the V gene TRBV7-2, with 11 bases fitting TRBD1. From germline, CDR1 is SGHTA and CDR2 FQGNSA. This CDR3 contains 15 residues. V was pared by 3 bases and J by 15 bases, with 13 bases of the junction left unmatched. The CDR3 reads CASSFNRDRGTRRYF. CDR3 coding DNA: TGTGCCAGCAGCTTTAATAGGGACAGGGGGACTAGACGGTACTTC. The full variable domain, completed using reference TRBV7-2 and TRBJ2-4, is GAGVSQSPSNKVTEKGKDVELRCDPISGHTALYWYRQSLGQGLEFLIYFQGNSAPDKSGLPSDRFSAERTGGSVSTLTIQRTQQEDSAVYLCASSFNRDRGTRRYFGAGTRLSVL.

This rearrangement joins TRBV15 to TRBJ1-2; TRBD1 might be the D (6 bases). Trimming stripped 0 bases from V and 5 bases from J, with 13 bases between. Germline CDR1 LNHNV, CDR2 YYDKDF (reference sequence). There are 15 residues in the CDR3. CDR3: CATSRDLVQGYGYTF. The CDR3 coding sequence is TGTGCCACCAGCAGAGATCTAGTGCAGGGGTATGGCTACACCTTC.

The chain links TRBV6-5 to TRBJ2-7, with D possibly matching TRBD1 (6 bases). Germline V gives CDR1 MNHEY, CDR2 SVGAGI. CDR3 length: 16 residues. The V end was cut by 0 bases, the J end by 4 bases, with 16 bases between. CDR3: CASSYSQDSATYEQYF. The DNA for the CDR3 is TGTGCCAGCAGTTACTCCCAGGACAGTGCTACGTACGAGCAGTACTTC.

The chain is built from TRBV27 and TRBJ2-1, with TRBD1 as a possible D gene (6 bases). In germline, CDR1 is MNHEY, CDR2 SMNVEV (reference sequence). V was clipped by 6 bases and J by 5 bases, with 17 bases between them. The CDR3 sequence is 15 residues long. CDR3 amino acids: CASSPGRGWDNEQFF. The CDR3 nucleotides read TGTGCCAGCAGCCCGGGAAGGGGGTGGGACAATGAGCAGTTCTTC.